This TCR beta chain was recorded in a study of CD8+CD57+ T cells in acquired aplastic anemia. Study results and caveats: Roughly 30 was the count of CD8+ CDR3 sequences that patients shared with controls.

Profiling of TCR beta VDJ combinations and CDR3 sequences used genomic DNA as template. From the reads, TCRdb called clonotypes with MiXCR, one entry per CDR3 protein. Of about 110,000 distinct CDR3 sequences in the sample, under 60% were seen once. This CDR3 region has 16 residues. With V trimmed by 6 bases and J by 3 bases, 12 bases remained unmatched. The germline gives CDR1 MGHDK, CDR2 SYGVNS. A remark on this clonotype: Its cognate antigen is unknown.

The genes are TRBV25-1 and TRBJ1-2, with 8 bases identical to TRBD1. This receptor was taken from a human donor in good health, serving as a control. The specimen was sorted CD4+, CD8+, or CD8+CD57+ T cells (not recorded which) from PBMCs. The CDR3 bases are TGTGCCAGCAGCGTGGGAGCAGGGGGCGATTACTATGGCTACACCTTC. It codes for CASSVGAGGDYYGYTF.